These 10 T cell receptor beta chains were all obtained from the same sample, sequenced in a study of a mutant IDH1 vaccine in newly diagnosed glioma. These TCRs are of unknown antigen specificity. Stated time point: week 35, safety follow-up. The vaccine gave 300 ug of a 20-mer mutant IDH1 peptide subcutaneously per dose. Sequenced by immunoSEQ multiplex PCR; TCRdb stores in-frame clones only, minus some. The sample carries some 33,000 clones, around 73% recorded once. The sample here was PBMCs, taken from a glioma patient whose treatment included an IDH1 peptide vaccine. The receptors shown here come from a woman aged 40 to 49 with glioma.

This clone has a handful of counts. This rearrangement joins TRBV7-6 to TRBJ1-1; D not certain. Per germline, CDR1 SGHVS and CDR2 FNYEAQ. V lost 1 base and J 7 bases, leaving 13 bases between the germline ends. CDR3 length: 14 residues. Here the CDR3 reads CASSLGEAPGEAFF. The CDR3 nucleotides read TGTGCCAGCAGCTTAGGGGAAGCGCCGGGTGAAGCTTTCTTT.

This clone has only a few counts. The chain uses TRBV6-1 and TRBJ2-5; no clear D gene. CDR3 length: 15 residues. Germline assignment: CDR1 MNHNS and CDR2 SASEGT. V was pared by 2 bases and J by 5 bases, with 15 bases between. The CDR3 reads CASSESGLMQETQYF. DNA for the CDR3: TGTGCCAGCAGTGAATCCGGGTTAATGCAGGAGACCCAGTACTTC.

V usage is TRBV9 and J usage is TRBJ1-2, with TRBD1 identical over 8 bases. Trimming removed 0 bases from V and 2 bases from J; junction bases left unmatched: 3. CDR3 length equals 15 residues. Germline CDR1 SGDLS, CDR2 YYNGEE. CDR3: CASSVGGQGNYGYTF. CDR3 DNA sequence: TGTGCCAGCAGCGTAGGAGGACAGGGAAACTATGGCTACACCTTC.

This clone was detected only a few times. The chain carries TRBV4-1 and TRBJ1-5; D possibly corresponds to TRBD1 (5 bases). The CDR3 is 18 amino acids. The V gene's germline CDR1 is MGHRA and CDR2 YSYEKL. V was clipped by 0 bases and J by 1 base, with 16 bases between them. The CDR3 nucleotides are TGCGCCAGCAGCCAAGAAGGGACGCTCGCAGCCAGCAATCAGCCCCAGCATTTT. It is translated as CASSQEGTLAASNQPQHF.

This chain connects TRBV29-1 to TRBJ2-5; D may correspond to TRBD1 or TRBD2 (5 bases each). This CDR3 has 14 amino acids. The germline gives CDR1 SQVTM, CDR2 ANQGSEA. Trimming shortened V by 7 bases and J by 4 bases, and 19 bases separated the two germline ends. The CDR3 sequence: CSAPLQGPRETQYF. In DNA, the CDR3 is TGCAGCGCCCCTCTCCAGGGACCTCGAGAGACCCAGTACTTC.

The rearrangement links TRBV27 to TRBJ2-7; either TRBD1 or TRBD2 may fit D (5 bases each). The CDR3 loop spans 13 amino acids. Looked up from germline, CDR1 is MNHEY and CDR2 is SMNVEV (reference sequence). V dropped 7 bases and J dropped 5 bases, with 15 bases sitting between them. This CDR3 is CASTPVGVHEQYF. The CDR3 DNA reads TGTGCCAGCACCCCTGTGGGGGTTCACGAGCAGTACTTC.

This clone was seen just once. The chain has TRBV30 and TRBJ2-7; 8 bases match TRBD1. V lost 1 base, J lost 6 bases, and 2 bases stayed unmatched. Germline V gives CDR1 GTSNPN, CDR2 SVGIG (reference sequence). The length of the CDR3 is 12 residues. CDR3 region: CAWSGTGLEQYF. In nucleotides, the CDR3 is TGTGCCTGGAGTGGGACAGGGCTCGAGCAGTACTTC. Complete variable domain (other parts from reference TRBV30 and TRBJ2-7): SQTIHQWPATLVQPVGSPLSLECTVEGTSNPNLYWYRQAAGRGLQLLFYSVGIGQISSEVPQNLSASRPQDRQFILSSKKLLLSDSGFYLCAWSGTGLEQYFGPGTRLTVT.

This sequence joins TRBV6-1 and TRBJ1-2; D ambiguous. Germline loops: CDR1 MNHNS, CDR2 SASEGT. Trimming took 1 base from V and 5 from J, leaving 8 bases between them. The CDR3 extends over 13 amino acids. CDR3 sequence (DNA): TGTGCCAGCAGTGAAGGTGTGGGGTATGGCTACACCTTC. Amino acids: CASSEGVGYGYTF.

This chain connects TRBV21-1 to TRBJ1-6. TRBV21-1 constitutes a pseudogene. The length of the CDR3 is 18 residues. CDR3 region: CASSIPGYSRAHNSPLHF. The CDR3 DNA reads as TGTGCCAGCAGCATCCCGGGCTACAGTCGGGCCCATAATTCACCCCTCCACTTT.

V usage is TRBV5-6 and J usage is TRBJ1-2; 8 bases agree with TRBD1. CDR3 size: 14 residues. Germline CDR1 and CDR2: SGHDT and YYEEEE. Trimming removed 4 bases from V and 3 bases from J; junction bases left unmatched: 5. This CDR3 reads CASSGLTGDYGYTF. The CDR3 DNA reads as TGTGCCAGCAGCGGACTGACAGGGGACTATGGCTACACCTTC.